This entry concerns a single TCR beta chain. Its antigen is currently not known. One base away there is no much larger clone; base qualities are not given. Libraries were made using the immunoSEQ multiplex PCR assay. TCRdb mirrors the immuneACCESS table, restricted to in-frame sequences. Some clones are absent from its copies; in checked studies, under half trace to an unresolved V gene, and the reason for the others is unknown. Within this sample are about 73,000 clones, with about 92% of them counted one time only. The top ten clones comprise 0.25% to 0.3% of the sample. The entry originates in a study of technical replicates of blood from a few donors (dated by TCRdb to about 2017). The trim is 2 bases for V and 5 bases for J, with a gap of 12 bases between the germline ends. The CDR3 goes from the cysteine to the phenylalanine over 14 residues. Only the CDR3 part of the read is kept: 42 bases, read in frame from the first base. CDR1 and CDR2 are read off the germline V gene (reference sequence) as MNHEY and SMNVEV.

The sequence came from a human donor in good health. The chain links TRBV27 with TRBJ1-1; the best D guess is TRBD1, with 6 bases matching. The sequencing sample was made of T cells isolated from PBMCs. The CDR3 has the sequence CASSLALTGTEAFF. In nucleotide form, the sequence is TGTGCCAGCAGTTTAGCGTTAACAGGGACTGAAGCTTTCTTT.